A selection of T cell receptor beta chains follows, all from one sample in a study of technical replicates of blood from several donors. TCRdb keeps only in-frame clones here, not all; method: immunoSEQ multiplex PCR. The sample lists 85,000 to 100,000 clones, roughly 96% occurring once. Sequences were obtained from T cells isolated from PBMCs. Receptors originate from a human donor in good health. Both conserved end residues are part of each CDR3. The D gene is left open where the match is weak. Some rows mark clone size as missing; the rest say once, few, many or name a class of expanded clone.

j_call v_call d_call clone_size cdr3_length cdr3_nt cdr3_aa
TRBJ2-2 TRBV5-1 NA NA 16 TGCGCCAGCAGTCTCGCGCCTACAGGGAACACCGGGGAGCTGTTTTTT CASSLAPTGNTGELFF
TRBJ2-3 TRBV5-1 NA NA 15 TGCGCCAGCAGCTTAGCGGGTTCGGGCACAGATACGCAGTATTTT CASSLAGSGTDTQYF
TRBJ1-6 TRBV27 TRBD1 NA 14 TGTGCCAGCAGTTTCAAGGGGGCGGATTCACCCCTCCACTTT CASSFKGADSPLHF
TRBJ2-2 TRBV29-1 TRBD2 NA 19 TGCAGCGTTGCGGGACTAGCGGGAGATCCTTTGGCGAACACCGGGGAGCTGTTTTTT CSVAGLAGDPLANTGELFF
TRBJ2-1 TRBV29-1 TRBD2 NA 16 TGCAGCGTTGGGGCCCTATCTAGCGGGGCCTACAATGAGCAGTTCTTC CSVGALSSGAYNEQFF
TRBJ2-5 TRBV12-2 NA NA 14 TGTGCAAGTCGCTTCCGACTAGGAAAAGAGACCCAGTACTTC CASRFRLGKETQYF
TRBJ1-2 TRBV6-6 TRBD1 NA 14 TGTGCCAGCAGTTACGGACAGGGGGCGTCTGGCTACACCTTC CASSYGQGASGYTF
TRBJ1-2 TRBV14 NA NA 13 TGTGCCAGCAGCCCCGGGGTTGGGTATGGCTACACCTTC CASSPGVGYGYTF
TRBJ2-7 TRBV7-2 NA few 15 TGTGCCAGCACCCGAGGGGGACCAACTTTGGGCGAGCAGTACTTC CASTRGGPTLGEQYF
TRBJ2-7 TRBV9 TRBD1 NA 16 TGTGCCAGCAGCGAATTAACGGGACAGGGGGAGTACGAGCAGTACTTC CASSELTGQGEYEQYF
TRBJ1-5 TRBV4-1 NA few 17 TGCGCCAGCAGCCAAGAAGTACCAGGGGCTTCCAATCAGCCCCAGCATTTT CASSQEVPGASNQPQHF
TRBJ2-7 TRBV5-6 TRBD2 NA 16 TGTGCCAGCAGCTTGGGCGGGACTAGCGCGACCTACGAGCAGTACTTC CASSLGGTSATYEQYF
TRBJ2-3 TRBV11-2 TRBD2 NA 16 TGTGCCAGCAGCTTAAAGGTTACTAGCGGGGAGGATACGCAGTATTTT CASSLKVTSGEDTQYF
TRBJ1-1 TRBV5-1 NA NA 18 TGCGCCAGCAGCTTGGATCGTAGTCAAGGGGTCTCGGGCACTGAAGCTTTCTTT CASSLDRSQGVSGTEAFF
TRBJ1-4 TRBV5-1 TRBD1 NA 13 TGCGCCAGCAGCGACAGGGGCGGTGAAAAACTGTTTTTT CASSDRGGEKLFF
TRBJ2-7 TRBV9 TRBD1 NA 16 TGTGCCAGCAGCAAGGGGGACAGGGGTGGGGTCTACGAGCAGTACTTC CASSKGDRGGVYEQYF
TRBJ2-7 TRBV7-9 TRBD1 NA 15 TGTGCCAGCAGCTACCCGACAGGGAGAACCTACGAGCAGTACTTC CASSYPTGRTYEQYF
TRBJ2-2 TRBV6-1 NA NA 14 TGTGCCAGCGGCGGGGTACCTAACACCGGGGAGCTGTTTTTT CASGGVPNTGELFF
TRBJ1-1 TRBV4-1 NA NA 13 TGCGCCAGCAGCCAAGGGGTTCTCGGTGAGGGCTTCTTT CASSQGVLGEGFF
TRBJ1-2 TRBV5-1 TRBD1 NA 16 TGCGCCAGCAGCCTAGGGAGGATGGGACAGGGGGACGGCTACACCTTC CASSLGRMGQGDGYTF
TRBJ2-3 TRBV4-2 TRBD2 NA 19 TGTGCCAGCAGCCATGCCCAAGGACTAGCGCGACGGAGCACAGATACGCAGTATTTT CASSHAQGLARRSTDTQYF
TRBJ1-6 TRBV30 NA NA 11 TGTGCCTGGAGCCTTAATTCACCCCTCCACTTT CAWSLNSPLHF
TRBJ1-3 TRBV1 NA NA 17 TGCACCAGCAGCCGTGACAGGGGGCGGATCTCTGGAAACACCATATATTTT CTSSRDRGRISGNTIYF
TRBJ1-2 TRBV7-9 TRBD1 NA 16 TGTGCCAGCAGCGTACTGGACAGGGGGTCCCGCTATGGCTACACCTTC CASSVLDRGSRYGYTF
TRBJ1-1 TRBV14 NA few 15 TGTGCCAGCAGCCAAGGGGCCAGGGTGAACACTGAAGCTTTCTTT CASSQGARVNTEAFF
TRBJ1-5 TRBV28 NA NA 18 TGTGCCAGCAGTTTAAATGTGGCAGGGCCTTATAGCAATCAGCCCCAGCATTTT CASSLNVAGPYSNQPQHF
TRBJ2-1 TRBV6-5 TRBD2 NA 13 TGTGCCAGCAGTTACGGGGGACTAGCCGAGCAGTTCTTC CASSYGGLAEQFF
TRBJ2-7 TRBV5-4 TRBD1 NA 15 TGTGCCAGCAGCCCAGTAGGACAGGGCGGCAACGAGCAGTACTTC CASSPVGQGGNEQYF
TRBJ1-1 TRBV28 NA once 16 TGTGCCAGCAGTTTAGCAGGGAAAGGTGCGAACACTGAAGCTTTCTTT CASSLAGKGANTEAFF
TRBJ1-2 TRBV12-5 NA NA 14 TGTGCTAGTGGGTTGGGAGTGGGCTACTATGGCTACACCTTC CASGLGVGYYGYTF
TRBJ2-7 TRBV10-2 TRBD1 NA 15 TGCGCCAGCAGCCGGGACAGAGACGGTCGGTACGAGCAGTACTTC CASSRDRDGRYEQYF
TRBJ2-3 TRBV4-1 TRBD2 NA 16 TGCGCCAGCAGCCGCAGTAGCGGGGGATACACAGATACGCAGTATTTT CASSRSSGGYTDTQYF
TRBJ1-2 TRBV19 TRBD1 once 14 TGTGCCAGTACCCCCGGACAGGGCTCGTATGGCTACACCTTC CASTPGQGSYGYTF
TRBJ2-7 TRBV7-2 TRBD1 NA 17 TGTGCCAGCAGCTTAAGGACCGCGGGACAGGGGGCCTACGAGCAGTACTTC CASSLRTAGQGAYEQYF
TRBJ1-4 TRBV5-1 TRBD1 NA 15 TGCGCCAGCAGCTCAGCAGGGGGAAAAGGTGAAAAACTGTTTTTT CASSSAGGKGEKLFF
TRBJ2-3 TRBV27 NA NA 21 TGTGCCAGCAGTTTATATCCGCCCAGTGGAGGCCTCCATGGGGGCACAGATACGCAGTATTTT CASSLYPPSGGLHGGTDTQYF
TRBJ1-2 TRBV30 NA NA 14 TGTGCCTGGAGTTCTGGCGGCGAAAACTATGGCTACACCTTC CAWSSGGENYGYTF
TRBJ2-2 TRBV28 NA NA 15 TGTGCCAGCAGTTTAGCGGCGTTCAACACCGGGGAGCTGTTTTTT CASSLAAFNTGELFF
TRBJ1-2 TRBV27 NA once 16 TGTGCCAGCAGTTCTCTTCAGTCACAGGGTATCCATGGCTACACCTTC CASSSLQSQGIHGYTF
TRBJ2-7 TRBV5-1 TRBD1 NA 14 TGCGCCAGCAGCCCCGGGACAGGGACCTACGAGCAGTACTTC CASSPGTGTYEQYF
TRBJ1-5 TRBV25-1 NA NA 12 TGTGCCAGCAGGGGGGCGGGTCAGCCCCAGCATTTT CASRGAGQPQHF
TRBJ2-1 TRBV10-1 NA NA 14 TGCGCCAGCAGTGAAGAGGGCGGGGAGGTGGGTACGTTCTTC CASSEEGGEVGTFF
TRBJ1-1 TRBV18 TRBD1 NA 16 TGTGCCAGCTCACCGCAACTGACAGGGTCCAACACTGAAGCTTTCTTT CASSPQLTGSNTEAFF
TRBJ2-7 TRBV7-6 TRBD2 once 15 TGTGCCAGCAGCTTATCGCTAGCGGGAGACTACGAGCAGTACTTC CASSLSLAGDYEQYF
TRBJ2-5 TRBV29-1 NA NA 13 TGCAGCGTTGAAAAGGGGTGGGGAGAGACCCAGTACTTC CSVEKGWGETQYF
TRBJ1-1 TRBV5-4 TRBD1 NA 16 TGTGCCAGCAGAACCCCCCCGGGACAGGGTTTCCTTGAAGCTTTCTTT CASRTPPGQGFLEAFF
TRBJ1-4 TRBV10-3 NA NA 14 TGTGCCATCAGGGGGCAGGCAACTAATGAAAAACTGTTTTTT CAIRGQATNEKLFF
TRBJ2-3 TRBV19 TRBD2 NA 19 TGTGCCAGTAGTACGGGACTAGCGGGAGGATCTTGGAGCACAGATACGCAGTATTTT CASSTGLAGGSWSTDTQYF
TRBJ2-7 TRBV5-1 TRBD1 NA 18 TGCGCCAGCAGCTTGTCAGCGATGATGGGGACAGCCTCCTACGAGCAGTACTTC CASSLSAMMGTASYEQYF
TRBJ2-7 TRBV28 TRBD1 NA 13 TGTGCCAGCAGTAGATACAGGGGGCGCGAGCAGTACTTC CASSRYRGREQYF
TRBJ2-5 TRBV11-2 TRBD2 NA 14 TGTGCCAGCAGCTCAAGCGGGAGCAGGGAGACCCAGTACTTC CASSSSGSRETQYF
TRBJ2-1 TRBV5-1 NA NA 15 TGCGCCAGCAGCCCCCTCGGGGGGCCGTACAATGAGCAGTTCTTC CASSPLGGPYNEQFF